This T cell receptor beta chain was captured by sequencing in a study of blood T cells in healthy people across ages. General study findings and limits: Researchers report that TCR beta diversity correlated strongly with naive T cell percentage.

For this clonotype: Its antigen is undetermined.

Trimming left V 4 bases short and J 4 bases short, with 15 bases between. CDR1 and CDR2 from the germline V gene are GTSNPN and SVGIG (reference sequence). This CDR3 region has 14 residues. Next came a second PCR, run for about 7 to 12 cycles, which used a sample-barcoded 5' primer along with a J-beta primer mix. TCRdb redid the calling of the 5' RACE reads with MiXCR, one entry per CDR3 protein. The table includes about 780,000 distinct CDR3 sequences, around 68% detected once. J is TRBJ2-3 and V is TRBV30; D perhaps matches TRBD2 (8 bases). The material sequenced was blood. This TCR was sampled from a man in his thirties or forties in good health. The CDR3 DNA reads TGTGCCTGGAATCGCGGGGGGACAGCAGATACGCAGTATTTT. Translating gives CAWNRGGTADTQYF.